The 13 T cell receptor beta chains listed next were all sequenced from one sample in a study of shared clonotypes between healthy human individuals. Profiled with immunoSEQ multiplex PCR; TCRdb holds only in-frame clones, not every one. This table has around 370,000 clones, around 96% appearing once. The sequenced material came from memory CD8+ T cells sorted from blood. As to subset: CD45RO+ cells pooled with CCR7-negative TemRA cells. The receptors shown here come from a young man in good health.

This clone was recorded only once. The rearrangement links TRBV7-9 to TRBJ2-1; D unresolved. V was pared by 1 base and J by 6 bases, with 16 bases between. The CDR3 sequence is 16 residues long. Germline values: CDR1 SEHNR, CDR2 FQNEAQ (reference sequence). The CDR3 loop reads CASSLERASDSNEQFF. For the CDR3, the DNA is TGTGCCAGCAGCTTAGAAAGGGCGAGCGATAGCAATGAGCAGTTCTTC.

The J gene is TRBJ2-7, the V gene TRBV19, with D possibly TRBD2 on 6 matching bases. V was clipped by 5 bases and J by 5 bases, with 19 bases between them. The CDR3 is 15 amino acids. Germline V gene lookup returns CDR1 LNHDA and CDR2 SQIVND (reference sequence). The CDR3 nucleotides are TGTGCCAGTAGTGCCCGGGACTCGCTTGGGAACGAGCAGTACTTC. Translation gives CASSARDSLGNEQYF.

The chain joins TRBV7-9 to TRBJ2-1; TRBD2 matches 8 bases. This CDR3 is 15 amino acids long. Germline CDR1 SEHNR, CDR2 FQNEAQ (reference sequence). V lost 6 bases to trimming and J lost 2 bases; unmatched junction nucleotides: 6. CDR3 in DNA: TGTGCCAGCAGGACGTATAGCGGGACCTACAATGAGCAGTTCTTC. Its protein is CASRTYSGTYNEQFF.

Details on this clone: The sample carries other DNA sequences with the same CDR3. The J gene is TRBJ1-2, the V gene TRBV4-1; D possibly corresponds to TRBD1 (5 bases). The CDR3 is 13 amino acids. Trimming took off 3 bases at V and 0 bases at J, with 5 bases between the two ends. Germline assignment: CDR1 MGHRA and CDR2 YSYEKL. DNA for the CDR3: TGCGCCAGCAGCCAGACAGCTAACTATGGCTACACCTTC. Its translation: CASSQTANYGYTF.

The chain uses TRBV5-1 and TRBJ1-1, with 11 nucleotides matching TRBD1. The length of the CDR3 is 16 residues. Trimming removed 4 bases from V and 0 bases from J; junction bases left unmatched: 5. Per the germline V gene, CDR1 is SGHRS and CDR2 is YFSETQ. In nucleotides, the CDR3 is TGCGCCAGCAGCCTGGACAGGGGGCCAATGAACACTGAAGCTTTCTTT. As protein: CASSLDRGPMNTEAFF.

The chain links TRBV19 to TRBJ2-1; D gene uncertain. V dropped 4 bases and J dropped 7 bases, with 14 bases sitting between them. The germline gives CDR1 LNHDA, CDR2 SQIVND (reference sequence). CDR3 length: 14 residues. Here the CDR3 reads CASSNWELDNEQFF. CDR3 in DNA: TGTGCCAGTAGTAATTGGGAACTTGATAATGAGCAGTTCTTC.

The genes are TRBV7-2 and TRBJ2-2; D remains ambiguous. The CDR3 is 12 amino acids. CDR1 SGHTA and CDR2 FQGNSA come from the germline V gene. V lost 0 bases and J 8 bases, leaving 4 bases between the germline ends. The DNA for the CDR3 is TGTGCCAGCAGCTTAGCGGGGGGGGAGCTGTTTTTT. It encodes CASSLAGGELFF.

V and J are TRBV7-2 and TRBJ1-3; D is undetermined. The V end lost 2 bases, the J end lost 4 bases, and 3 bases lay between the germline ends. Germline CDR1 and CDR2: SGHTA and FQGNSA. CDR3 length equals 12 residues. CDR3 in DNA: TGTGCCAGCAGCTTATGGGGAAACACCATATATTTT. The encoded protein is CASSLWGNTIYF.

CDR3 sequence: CASSQDTTDSNEQFF. CDR3 nucleotide sequence: TGCGCCAGCAGCCAAGATACAACCGATTCCAATGAGCAGTTCTTC. This sequence joins TRBV4-1 and TRBJ2-1; D gene ambiguous. From germline, CDR1 is MGHRA and CDR2 YSYEKL. This CDR3 has 15 residues. Trimming took off 0 bases at V and 6 bases at J, with 12 bases between the two ends.

The rearrangement links TRBV2 to TRBJ2-7; D might be TRBD2 (5 bases). Trimming took 7 bases from V and 3 from J, leaving 10 bases between them. Germline V CDR1 and CDR2: SNHLY, FYNNEI. The CDR3 sequence is 12 residues long. Written as DNA, the CDR3 is TGTGCCAGCAACGGGATTTTCTACGAGCAGTACTTC. Protein product: CASNGIFYEQYF.

The gene calls are TRBV29-1 and TRBJ2-3, with D uncertain. This CDR3 contains 13 residues. Germline CDR1 is SQVTM and CDR2 is ANQGSEA. V was trimmed by 2 bases and J by 7 bases, leaving 13 bases between them. CDR3 residues: CSVEQGSPYTQYF. The CDR3, as DNA: TGCAGCGTTGAACAAGGATCCCCTTATACGCAGTATTTT.

The CDR3 here is CASSESLVGHLTYEQYF. The DNA for the CDR3 is TGTGCCAGCAGTGAATCATTAGTGGGACATCTAACCTACGAGCAGTACTTC. The V call is TRBV2, the J call TRBJ2-7, with D tentatively TRBD1 (6 bases). The germline gives CDR1 SNHLY, CDR2 FYNNEI. V lost 2 bases and J lost 2, with 19 bases in between. This CDR3 is 17 amino acids long.

The chain recombines TRBV18 with TRBJ1-2; possibly TRBD1 for D (6 bases). Germline V gene lookup returns CDR1 KGHSH and CDR2 LQKENI. This CDR3 contains 16 residues. Trimming removed 2 bases at V and 2 bases at J, with 15 bases between. This CDR3 reads CASSPFTGNINYGYTF. CDR3 sequence (DNA): TGTGCCAGCTCACCATTTACAGGGAACATCAACTATGGCTACACCTTC.